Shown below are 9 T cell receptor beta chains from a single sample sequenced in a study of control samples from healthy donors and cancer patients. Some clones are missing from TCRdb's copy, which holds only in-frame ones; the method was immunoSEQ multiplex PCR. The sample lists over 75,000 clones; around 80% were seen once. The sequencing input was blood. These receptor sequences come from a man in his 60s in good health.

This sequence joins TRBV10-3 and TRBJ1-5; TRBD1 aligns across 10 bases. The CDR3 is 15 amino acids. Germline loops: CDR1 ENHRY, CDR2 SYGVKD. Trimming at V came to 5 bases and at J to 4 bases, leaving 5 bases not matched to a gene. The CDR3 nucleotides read TGTGCCATCAGTATGACAGGGGGCGCGAATCAGCCCCAGCATTTT. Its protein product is CAISMTGGANQPQHF.

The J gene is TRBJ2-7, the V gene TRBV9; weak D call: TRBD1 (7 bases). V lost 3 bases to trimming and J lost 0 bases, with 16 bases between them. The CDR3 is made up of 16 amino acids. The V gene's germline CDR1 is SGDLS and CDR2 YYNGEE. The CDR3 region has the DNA TGTGCCAGCAGCGATGGACCAGGGGGACTCTCCTACGAGCAGTACTTC. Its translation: CASSDGPGGLSYEQYF.

The CDR3, as DNA: TGCGCCAGCAGCTCCGGGACTAATAACAACGAGCAGTACTTC. As protein: CASSSGTNNNEQYF. V and J are TRBV5-1 and TRBJ2-7, with 7 positions matching TRBD2. Per germline, CDR1 SGHRS and CDR2 YFSETQ. The CDR3 extends over 14 amino acids. V dropped 3 bases and J dropped 5; count of bases not matched to a gene: 8. Together with reference TRBV5-1 and TRBJ2-7, the CDR3 gives the full variable domain: KAGVTQTPRYLIKTRGQQVTLSCSPISGHRSVSWYQQTPGQGLQFLFEYFSETQRNKGNFPGRFSGRQFSNSRSEMNVSTLELGDSALYLCASSSGTNNNEQYFGPGTRLTVT.

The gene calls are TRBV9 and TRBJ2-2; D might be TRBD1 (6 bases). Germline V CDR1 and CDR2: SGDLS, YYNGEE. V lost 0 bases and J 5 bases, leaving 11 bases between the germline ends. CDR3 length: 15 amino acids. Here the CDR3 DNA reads TGTGCCAGCAGCGTAGCAGGGGTCGGGACCGGGGAGCTGTTTTTT. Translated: CASSVAGVGTGELFF. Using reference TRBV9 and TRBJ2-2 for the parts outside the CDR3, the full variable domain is DSGVTQTPKHLITATGQRVTLRCSPRSGDLSVYWYQQSLDQGLQFLIQYYNGEERAKGNILERFSAQQFPDLHSELNLSSLELGDSALYFCASSVAGVGTGELFFGEGSRLTVL.

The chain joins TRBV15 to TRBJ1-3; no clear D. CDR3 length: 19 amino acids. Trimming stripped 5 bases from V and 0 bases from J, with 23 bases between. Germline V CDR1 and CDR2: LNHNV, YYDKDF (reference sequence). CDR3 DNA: TGTGCCACCAGCTCTGATCGGGTATTCTTGACCAGCTCTGGAAACACCATATATTTT. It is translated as CATSSDRVFLTSSGNTIYF.

CDR3 loop: CASSMGPNTGELFF. The CDR3 DNA reads TGTGCCAGTAGTATGGGACCTAACACCGGGGAGCTGTTTTTT. The rearrangement links TRBV19 to TRBJ2-2; D could derive from TRBD1 or TRBD2 (5 bases each). CDR1 and CDR2 (germline): LNHDA, SQIVND (reference sequence). The CDR3 loop spans 14 amino acids. Trimming pared 3 bases from V and 2 bases from J, leaving 7 bases between.

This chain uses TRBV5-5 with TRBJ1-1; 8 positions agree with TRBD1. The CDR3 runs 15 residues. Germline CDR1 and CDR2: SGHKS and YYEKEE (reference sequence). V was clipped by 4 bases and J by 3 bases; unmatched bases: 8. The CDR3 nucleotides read TGTGCCAGCAGCCTAAGGACAGGGAAAGACACTGAAGCTTTCTTT. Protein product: CASSLRTGKDTEAFF.

CDR3 residues: CASTLDRVNTEAFF. The CDR3 region has the DNA TGTGCCAGCACCCTCGACAGGGTAAATACTGAAGCTTTCTTT. The chain carries TRBV6-6 and TRBJ1-1, with 7 bases identical to TRBD1. CDR3 size: 14 residues. Germline V gene lookup returns CDR1 MNHNY and CDR2 SVGAGI (reference sequence). Unmatched junction bases numbered 10, after V lost 7 bases and J lost 5 bases.

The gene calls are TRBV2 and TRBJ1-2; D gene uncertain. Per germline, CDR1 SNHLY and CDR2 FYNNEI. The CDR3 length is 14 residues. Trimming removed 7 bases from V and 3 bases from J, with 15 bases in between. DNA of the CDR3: TGTGCCAGCAACCAAATAACAGCCTACTATGGCTACACCTTC. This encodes CASNQITAYYGYTF.